This entry features one T cell receptor beta chain sequence. Time point specified: baseline, week 1 (first vaccination visit). The treatment was: pre-vaccination baseline after standard-of-care therapy. This entry is derived from a study of a mutant IDH1 vaccine in newly diagnosed glioma. Clones were read by immunoSEQ multiplex PCR, and TCRdb kept only the in-frame ones, dropping some. Counted here are about 98,000 clones, roughly 90% occurring once; the ten biggest clones make up under 0.7%. This TCR was recovered from a woman aged 50 to 60 with glioma. The sequenced sample was PBMCs, obtained from a glioma patient treated with radiotherapy, temozolomide or both.

The CDR3 loop reads CAISPRLESTDTQYF. CDR3 DNA: TGTGCCATCAGCCCCCGACTAGAGAGCACAGATACGCAGTATTTT. V and J are TRBV10-3 and TRBJ2-3; D may be TRBD2 (6 bases). This CDR3 comprises 15 residues. The V end was cut by 6 bases, the J end by 0 bases, with 13 bases between. CDR1 and CDR2 from the germline V gene are ENHRY and SYGVKD.